Presented here are 3 T cell receptor beta chains from one specimen sequenced in a study of blood T cell repertoires in COVID-19. The assay was immunoSEQ multiplex PCR, and TCRdb's table has in-frame clones only and misses some. Among about 180,000 clones, around 87% were seen once, and the ten largest hold 2% to 3%. The sample was peripheral blood. The receptors originated from a man aged 35 to 55 with active or convalescent COVID-19.

The chain is built from TRBV9 and TRBJ2-3; TRBD2 agrees at 10 bases. This CDR3 is built from 15 residues. Germline values: CDR1 SGDLS, CDR2 YYNGEE. V was pared by 4 bases and J by 4 bases, with 6 bases of the junction left unmatched. The CDR3 DNA reads TGTGCCAGCAGCTCGAGCGGGGGGGCCCCAGATACGCAGTATTTT. Amino acids: CASSSSGGAPDTQYF.

The J gene is TRBJ2-2, the V gene TRBV29-1; 8 bases match TRBD2. This CDR3 is built from 18 residues. Germline CDR1 and CDR2: SQVTM and ANQGSEA. Trimming cost V 4 bases and J 3 bases; bases outside gene matches: 16. The CDR3 DNA is TGCAGCGTTGTCTCTTCTCTGGGTAGGCGGGAGGACACCGGGGAGCTGTTTTTT. Protein sequence: CSVVSSLGRREDTGELFF.

The chain uses TRBV9 and TRBJ1-2; D not certain. Germline loops: CDR1 SGDLS, CDR2 YYNGEE. The CDR3 consists of 18 residues. The V and J ends lost 0 bases and 6 bases respectively, with 24 bases between them. The CDR3 sequence is CASSVGYGRTSVGDGYTF. CDR3 coding DNA: TGTGCCAGCAGCGTAGGTTATGGACGGACTTCTGTTGGTGATGGCTACACCTTC.